The following is a TCR beta chain sequence with its context. The antigen this receptor binds is unknown. This likely comes from a read error, as the CDR3 has no conserved phenylalanine or tryptophan at its end. V is shortened by 4 bases, J by 5 bases, and the region joining them spans 13 bases. Reading the germline V gene gives CDR1 MNHEY and CDR2 SVGEGT. A total of 14 residues make up the CDR3, ends included. Only the CDR3 region is kept as DNA, spanning 42 bases read in frame from base 1. The data were taken from a study of T cells in Graves' hyperthyroidism and ophthalmopathy (dated by TCRdb to about 2019). Background for the entire study: Peripheral blood samples were taken at the time of initial diagnosis, prior to any treatment. The paper reports TCR Vbeta CDR3 sequencing of roughly 140 peripheral blood samples: under 45 ophthalmopathy, under 80 hyperthyroidism and around 17 progressor patients. To identify distinguishing TCR V-J signatures, a discovery cohort of 95 to 100 patients was used, comprising 43 with Graves' ophthalmopathy and some 57 with stable Graves' hyperthyroidism. Following sampling, methimazole starting at 30 mg daily was given to hyperthyroidism patients, and high-dose intravenous methylprednisolone was given to ophthalmopathy patients. In addition, the study compared T-cell repertoires in thyroid tissue and in blood from five to seven Graves' hyperthyroidism patients. The approximately 90 discovery patients were randomly split 7:3 into training and test sets. Prospective prediction of ophthalmopathy was tested in an independent validation cohort of some 19 hyperthyroidism patients and around 16 patients who later progressed to ophthalmopathy.

Hyperthyroidism patients were newly diagnosed, had a disease duration of under 2 months, and were aged 18 to 65 years. The study excluded patients with uncontrolled infections, other autoimmune diseases, pregnancy or lactation. Diagnoses relied on clinical symptoms, serum thyroxine and TRAb, thyroid ultrasound and orbital computed tomography. For progressor patients, blood was drawn at the first diagnosis of hyperthyroidism, before any ophthalmopathy symptoms had appeared. PBMCs were separated from 10 ml of fresh peripheral blood using Ficoll-Paque density gradient centrifugation. Progressor patients were initially diagnosed with Graves' hyperthyroidism and developed ophthalmopathy during follow-up. Total RNA was extracted using Trizol reagent, and RNA quality was assessed on an Agilent 2100 Bioanalyzer. Results and caveats for the whole study, not just this receptor: No statistical method was used to fix the sample size in advance, and group allocation was not hidden from the investigators. Most expanded thyroid clonotypes (frequency above 0.001) were also found in blood, which suggests that blood repertoires may mirror thyroid immune responses. In validation, the model predicted progression to ophthalmopathy a median of roughly 6.5 months before onset, with 65% to 71% sensitivity and about 72% specificity. A model built on a 13 V-J signature distinguished ophthalmopathy from stable hyperthyroidism, reaching around 87% sensitivity and 81.08% specificity in cross-validation and 80%/75% in testing.

Amplification of TCR beta CDR3 regions was carried out from RNA transcripts. A first-round RT-PCR of the TCR CDR3 used the HTBI primer set with the Qiagen OneStep RT-PCR kit. Libraries were constructed in a second round of multiplex PCR, after which size selection and purification were carried out. Paired-end sequencing of the libraries was performed with 100 bp reads on an Illumina HiSeq2000. As for how the authors treated the data: SOAPnuke was used to process the raw data, removing reads that contained adapters or uncalled bases, had a mean Phred below 15, or lacked an exact match to the constant primer or identifier. COPE v1.2.5 was used to merge the high-quality paired reads, and each unique nucleotide sequence was defined as a clonotype. MiTCR v1.1 was used to align clonotypes to the IMGT TRBV, TRBD and TRBJ reference segments. The analysis was restricted to V-J combinations with a frequency above 0.0001, which together covered approximately 99% of the repertoires. A TCS score was defined as the ratio of F50 (clonal expansion) to E x V (chaos), with BLOSUM62-based TCRdist applied between CDR3 peptides within each V-J. Welch's t-statistics and random forest reduced approximately 520 V-J features to 10 to 15, which were used in a naive Bayes classifier (R e1071). TCRdb trimmed public reads at Q25 via fastp, called clones via MiXCR and kept in-frame beta chains. Every CDR3 protein is listed once, alongside the most common genes and DNA of its rows. The V and J calls and clone size are TCRdb's, not the authors'. Here the sample has around 350,000 distinct CDR3 sequences; about 15% occur a single time. The top ten clones comprise 30% to 40% of the sample.

The sample consisted of blood. This sequence originates from a woman in her 30s with Graves' hyperthyroidism that later progressed to Graves' ophthalmopathy. Recombination joined TRBV6-2 or TRBV6-3 with TRBJ2-3; a tentative D call is TRBD2 (6 bases match). Here is the DNA: TGTGCCAGCAGTTTACTAGCTTCTCAAGATACGCAGTATCTT. Translated, this is CASSLLASQDTQYL.